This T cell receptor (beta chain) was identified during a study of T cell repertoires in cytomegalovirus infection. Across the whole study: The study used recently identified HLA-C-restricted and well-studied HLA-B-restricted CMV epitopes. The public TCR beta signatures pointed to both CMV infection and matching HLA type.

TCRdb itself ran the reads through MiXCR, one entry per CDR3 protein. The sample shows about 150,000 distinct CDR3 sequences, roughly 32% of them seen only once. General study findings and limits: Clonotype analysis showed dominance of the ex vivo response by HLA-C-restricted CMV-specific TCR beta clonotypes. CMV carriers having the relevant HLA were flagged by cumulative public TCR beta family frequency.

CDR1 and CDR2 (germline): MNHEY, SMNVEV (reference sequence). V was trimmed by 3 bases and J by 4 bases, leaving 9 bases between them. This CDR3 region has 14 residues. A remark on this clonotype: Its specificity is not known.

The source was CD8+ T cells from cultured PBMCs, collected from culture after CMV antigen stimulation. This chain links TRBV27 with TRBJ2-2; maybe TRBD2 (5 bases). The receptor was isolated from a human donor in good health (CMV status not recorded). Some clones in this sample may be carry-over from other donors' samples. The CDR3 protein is CASSFGKTTGELFF. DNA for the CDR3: TGTGCCAGCAGTTTCGGGAAGACCACCGGGGAGCTGTTTTTT.